The 31 T cell receptor beta chains reported below all come from one sample, sequenced in a study of blood T cell repertoires in COVID-19. Clones were read by immunoSEQ multiplex PCR, and TCRdb kept only the in-frame ones, dropping some. The sample comprises 250,000 to 350,000 clones, 90% of which are singletons, and about 2.4% rests with the top ten. Sample: PBMCs or T cells enriched from blood (not recorded which). The source of these receptors is a man between 60 and 75 years old who had recovered from COVID-19.

This chain uses TRBV4-2 with TRBJ1-1, with a possible D match to TRBD1 (5 bases). Germline V CDR1 and CDR2: LGHNA, YNFKEQ. V was cut by 3 bases and J by 5 bases, with 13 bases left in between. The CDR3 extends over 14 amino acids. This CDR3 reads CASSQYSGGTEAFF. The CDR3 region has the DNA TGTGCCAGCAGCCAGTATTCGGGGGGAACTGAAGCTTTCTTT.

V is TRBV30 and J is TRBJ1-6; D is ambiguous. Germline loops: CDR1 GTSNPN, CDR2 SVGIG (reference sequence). The CDR3 is 16 residues long. V was trimmed by 1 base and J by 4 bases, leaving 14 bases between them. The CDR3 DNA sequence: TGTGCCTGGAGTGCAGGCTGGGCAGAGTATAATTCACCCCTCCACTTT. The encoded protein is CAWSAGWAEYNSPLHF. The variable domain in full, with the rest retrieved from reference TRBV30 and TRBJ1-6, is SQTIHQWPATLVQPVGSPLSLECTVEGTSNPNLYWYRQAAGRGLQLLFYSVGIGQISSEVPQNLSASRPQDRQFILSSKKLLLSDSGFYLCAWSAGWAEYNSPLHFGNGTRLTVT.

In this sample, this clone turned up once. The chain uses TRBV27 and TRBJ1-2; D is unclear. Germline loops: CDR1 MNHEY, CDR2 SMNVEV (reference sequence). This CDR3 is 13 amino acids long. V was shortened by 6 bases and J by 5 bases, with 13 bases between the two germline ends. The chain's CDR3 is CASSTTDRYGYTF. CDR3 nucleotide sequence: TGTGCCAGCAGCACCACAGATCGGTATGGCTACACCTTC.

The chain couples TRBV27 to TRBJ2-7, with no clear D. CDR1 and CDR2 from the germline V gene are MNHEY and SMNVEV (reference sequence). The CDR3 contains 14 residues. Trimming shortened V by 0 bases and J by 2 bases, and 8 bases separated the two germline ends. DNA of the CDR3: TGTGCCAGCAGTTTATCTGCCAGAACCTACGAGCAGTACTTC. Translated: CASSLSARTYEQYF.

J is TRBJ2-7 and V is TRBV4-2; unclear D gene. The ends were cut back, 4 bases at V and 0 bases at J, with 7 bases in the middle. This CDR3 region has 13 residues. Germline CDR1 reads LGHNA; CDR2 reads YNFKEQ. DNA for the CDR3: TGTGCCAGCAGCCCAAGGAGCTCCTACGAGCAGTACTTC. Translating it yields CASSPRSSYEQYF.

In this sample, this clone turned up once. This chain uses TRBV5-1 with TRBJ1-1, with 7 nucleotides matching TRBD1. The CDR3 sequence is 12 residues long. The J segment lost 8 bases and the V segment lost 0 bases, leaving 1 base of the junction unmatched. Germline V gene lookup returns CDR1 SGHRS and CDR2 YFSETQ. The CDR3 sequence is CASSLVGQEAFF. For the CDR3, the DNA is TGCGCCAGCAGCTTGGTGGGACAGGAAGCTTTCTTT.

V is TRBV7-9 and J is TRBJ2-7, with 9 bases that match TRBD2. The CDR3 is 17 residues long. V gave up 6 bases and J gave up 6 bases; unmatched junction bases: 18. CDR1 and CDR2 from the germline V gene are SEHNR and FQNEAQ (reference sequence). CDR3 region: CASSYPLAGPSTGEQYF. The CDR3 DNA sequence: TGTGCCAGCAGTTACCCACTAGCGGGTCCATCTACTGGCGAGCAGTACTTC.

V gene TRBV5-1 combines with J gene TRBJ2-2, with D tentatively TRBD2 (5 bases). The germline V gene encodes CDR1 SGHRS and CDR2 YFSETQ. V shed 0 bases and J shed 6 bases, with 12 bases lying between them. This CDR3 spans 15 amino acids. CDR3 region: CASSLVGLAPGELFF. The CDR3 DNA sequence: TGCGCCAGCAGCTTGGTTGGGCTAGCCCCCGGGGAGCTGTTTTTT.

The genes are TRBV30 and TRBJ1-4; perhaps TRBD1 as D (5 bases). V was trimmed by 2 bases and J by 6 bases, leaving 13 bases between them. Germline V gene data show CDR1 as GTSNPN and CDR2 as SVGIG (reference sequence). The CDR3 runs 14 residues. In nucleotides, the CDR3 is TGTGCCTGGAGTCGGGGGGGAGTTGATGAAAAACTGTTTTTT. Its translation: CAWSRGGVDEKLFF.

This clone was recorded once. The rearrangement joins TRBV11-2 to TRBJ2-1, with 9 positions matching TRBD2. V gave up 5 bases and J gave up 2 bases; unmatched junction bases: 7. Germline V gene data show CDR1 as SGHAT and CDR2 as FQNNGV. The CDR3 loop spans 16 amino acids. CDR3 in DNA: TGTGCCAGCAGCCAGGGTAGCGGGGGCCCCTACAATGAGCAGTTCTTC. As protein: CASSQGSGGPYNEQFF.

V usage is TRBV6-5 and J usage is TRBJ2-1; TRBD2 agrees at 7 bases. CDR3 length equals 15 residues. Germline CDR1 is MNHEY and CDR2 is SVGAGI. J was trimmed by 6 bases and V by 0 bases; bases with no gene match: 5. The CDR3 region is CASSYSGGGGNEQFF. In nucleotides, the CDR3 is TGTGCCAGCAGTTACTCGGGCGGGGGTGGCAATGAGCAGTTCTTC.

The rearrangement links TRBV4-1 to TRBJ1-2; D is unresolved. Germline V gene sequence: CDR1 MGHRA, CDR2 YSYEKL. The CDR3 is made up of 15 amino acids. Trimming pared 1 base from V and 4 bases from J, leaving 13 bases between. DNA of the CDR3: TGCGCCAGCAGCCAAGTTGTCCGCTTCGGCTATGGCTACACCTTC. It specifies CASSQVVRFGYGYTF.

V gene TRBV6-5 combines with J gene TRBJ1-1, with D tentatively TRBD1 (5 bases). V lost 6 bases to trimming and J lost 1 base, with 9 bases between them. There are 13 residues in the CDR3. Germline V CDR1 and CDR2: MNHEY, SVGAGI. CDR3 coding DNA: TGTGCCAGCAGGGACCAGGGGAACACTGAAGCTTTCTTT. Amino acids: CASRDQGNTEAFF.

The chain links TRBV27 to TRBJ1-1; unclear D gene. This CDR3 spans 13 amino acids. Trimming removed 3 bases at V and 0 bases at J, with 5 bases between. The germline V gene encodes CDR1 MNHEY and CDR2 SMNVEV (reference sequence). The CDR3 bases are TGTGCCAGCAGTTTCAGTCTGAACACTGAAGCTTTCTTT. Translated: CASSFSLNTEAFF.

The rearrangement links TRBV19 to TRBJ2-3; 8 bases map to TRBD2. The CDR3 extends over 15 amino acids. Germline CDR1 and CDR2: LNHDA and SQIVND (reference sequence). After removal of 5 bases from V and 7 bases from J, the junction contained 11 bases not matched to a gene. CDR3 sequence reads: CASSFSSGETNTQYF. DNA for the CDR3: TGTGCCAGTAGTTTTAGTAGCGGGGAAACTAATACGCAGTATTTT.

The chain couples TRBV18 to TRBJ2-1; the D is unclear. The CDR3 totals 14 residues. Trimming left V 3 bases short and J 2 bases short, with 8 bases between. The germline gives CDR1 KGHSH, CDR2 LQKENI. The CDR3 coding sequence is TGTGCCAGCTCACCCCAGGAAACCTACAATGAGCAGTTCTTC. Amino acid sequence: CASSPQETYNEQFF.

The CDR3 loop reads CSVEGQGYNYGYTF. CDR3 DNA sequence: TGCAGCGTTGAAGGACAGGGATATAACTATGGCTACACCTTC. The chain carries TRBV29-1 and TRBJ1-2; 7 bases fit TRBD1. Germline V lookup: CDR1 SQVTM, CDR2 ANQGSEA. CDR3 length: 14 residues. Trimming cost V 1 base and J 1 base; bases outside gene matches: 3.

A single count supports this clone. The rearrangement uses TRBV19 and TRBJ1-4, with a weak D call TRBD1 (6 bases). The CDR3 runs 16 residues. Trimming shortened V by 7 bases and J by 8 bases, and 23 bases separated the two germline ends. Per the germline V gene, CDR1 is LNHDA and CDR2 is SQIVND (reference sequence). CDR3 loop: CASTPRTASISEKLFF. The CDR3 bases are TGTGCCAGTACTCCCCGGACAGCTTCCATCTCGGAAAAACTGTTTTTT.

This rearrangement joins TRBV5-1 to TRBJ1-1; TRBD1 matches at 7 bases. J lost 5 bases, V lost 6 bases, and 10 bases had no gene match. Germline lookup yields CDR1 SGHRS and CDR2 YFSETQ. This CDR3 has 14 residues. CDR3 nucleotide sequence: TGCGCCAGCACCGATACAGGGGTGAGAACTGAAGCTTTCTTT. Translation gives CASTDTGVRTEAFF.

The CDR3 protein is CASSEGLATGEQYF. The CDR3 region has the DNA TGCGCCAGCAGTGAAGGGCTAGCGACGGGGGAGCAGTACTTC. The chain is built from TRBV10-2 and TRBJ2-7; tentatively, D is TRBD2 (6 bases). The CDR3 totals 14 residues. Trimming pared 3 bases from V and 7 bases from J, leaving 16 bases between. Germline lookup yields CDR1 WSHSY and CDR2 SAAADI.

This chain connects TRBV27 to TRBJ2-3, with D possibly being TRBD2 (7 bases). CDR3 size: 15 residues. V lost 2 bases and J lost 6, with 15 bases in between. In germline, CDR1 is MNHEY, CDR2 SMNVEV (reference sequence). The CDR3 here is CASSLVGGGRDTQYF. As DNA, the CDR3 is TGTGCCAGCAGTTTAGTTGGGGGGGGGCGGGATACGCAGTATTTT.

The chain combines TRBV5-1 with TRBJ2-7; 8 bases fit TRBD2. CDR3 length: 16 amino acids. Germline trimming cut 9 bases from V and 8 bases from J; bases unmatched to any gene: 22. Germline assignment: CDR1 SGHRS and CDR2 YFSETQ. The CDR3 spells CAIPRTANGGDGQQYF. DNA for the CDR3: TGCGCCATCCCCAGGACGGCTAACGGGGGGGATGGCCAGCAGTACTTC.

The rearrangement links TRBV7-8 to TRBJ2-4; 7 bases are a match to TRBD1. In germline, CDR1 is SGHVS, CDR2 FQNEAQ. J gave up 2 bases and V 5 bases, and 3 bases lay outside the gene matches. The CDR3 is made up of 14 amino acids. The CDR3 nucleotides read TGTGCCAGCAGCCTGACAGGGTCCAAAAACATTCAGTACTTC. Encoded protein: CASSLTGSKNIQYF. The full variable domain, rest sourced from reference TRBV7-8 and TRBJ2-4, is GAGVSQSPRYKVAKRGQDVALRCDPISGHVSLFWYQQALGQGPEFLTYFQNEAQLDKSGLPSDRFFAERPEGSVSTLKIQRTQQEDSAVYLCASSLTGSKNIQYFGAGTRLSVL.

The rearrangement uses TRBV5-5 and TRBJ2-1; TRBD2 matches at 12 bases. This CDR3 spans 15 amino acids. CDR1 is SGHKS and CDR2 is YYEKEE in the germline V gene (reference sequence). Germline trimming cut 3 bases from V and 7 bases from J; bases unmatched to any gene: 5. CDR3 residues: CASSWLAGGPNEQFF. In DNA form, the CDR3 reads TGTGCCAGCAGCTGGCTAGCGGGAGGGCCAAATGAGCAGTTCTTC.

This chain links TRBV7-2 with TRBJ2-5; 8 bases are shared with TRBD2. Germline CDR1 reads SGHTA; CDR2 reads FQGNSA. The CDR3 is made up of 15 amino acids. Trimming at V came to 1 base and at J to 2 bases, leaving 3 bases not matched to a gene. The CDR3 DNA reads as TGTGCCAGCAGCTTAGTCCGGGGGGGGCAAGAGACCCAGTACTTC. Protein sequence: CASSLVRGGQETQYF.

In this sample, this clone turned up once. The chain carries TRBV4-1 and TRBJ2-3, with 7 bases that match TRBD1. This CDR3 is 15 amino acids long. With V trimmed by 4 bases and J by 0 bases, 4 bases remained unmatched. Germline V lookup: CDR1 MGHRA, CDR2 YSYEKL. The CDR3 DNA reads TGCGCCAGCAGCCGCCGGGACAGTAGCACAGATACGCAGTATTTT. It encodes CASSRRDSSTDTQYF.

This rearrangement joins TRBV27 to TRBJ2-7; TRBD1 aligns across 9 bases. The junction had 8 bases not matched to a gene; V was cut back by 3 bases and J by 2 bases. The CDR3 length is 16 residues. The germline V gene has CDR1 MNHEY and CDR2 SMNVEV (reference sequence). CDR3 coding DNA: TGTGCCAGCAGTTTTACCATACAGGGGGCCCCCTACGAGCAGTACTTC. Its translation: CASSFTIQGAPYEQYF.

This clone was seen only a few times. This chain joins TRBV3-1 (or the pseudogene TRBV3-2) and TRBJ2-7; 7 bases fit TRBD2. Germline V gene sequence: CDR1 LGHDT, CDR2 YNNKEL (reference sequence). The CDR3 sequence is 13 residues long. After removal of 4 bases from V and 6 bases from J, the junction contained 6 bases not matched to a gene. The CDR3 DNA follows: TGTGCCAGCAGCCCCCCGGGGGGACGCGAGCAGTACTTC. It translates to CASSPPGGREQYF.

This clone has more than one count but fewer than ten. CDR3: CASIANQRYEAFF. The CDR3 DNA follows: TGTGCCAGCATTGCCAACCAACGCTATGAAGCTTTCTTT. V and J are TRBV2 and TRBJ1-1; D unresolved. This CDR3 contains 13 residues. V was clipped by 7 bases and J by 7 bases, with 16 bases between them. Germline V gene sequence: CDR1 SNHLY, CDR2 FYNNEI.

This chain uses TRBV19 with TRBJ2-7; TRBD2 matches at 7 bases. In germline, CDR1 is LNHDA, CDR2 SQIVND (reference sequence). The trim removed 9 bases at V and 5 bases at J, leaving 10 bases unmatched. The CDR3 sequence is 13 residues long. Written as DNA, the CDR3 is TGTGCCAGCCGGTCGGGAGGAGGGGACGAGCAGTACTTC. Protein sequence: CASRSGGGDEQYF. The full variable domain, rest sourced from reference TRBV19 and TRBJ2-7, is DGGITQSPKYLFRKEGQNVTLSCEQNLNHDAMYWYRQDPGQGLRLIYYSQIVNDFQKGDIAEGYSVSREKKESFPLTVTSAQKNPTAFYLCASRSGGGDEQYFGPGTRLTVT.

The chain couples TRBV4-3 to TRBJ2-7, with 9 bases matching TRBD2. V shed 2 bases, J shed 0 bases, and the junction held 11 bases outside the gene matches. Germline V gene lookup returns CDR1 LGHNA and CDR2 YSLEER. The CDR3 covers 18 residues. CDR3 amino acids: CASSQTVGGGGVSYEQYF. The CDR3 region has the DNA TGCGCCAGCAGCCAAACAGTGGGCGGGGGGGGCGTCTCCTACGAGCAGTACTTC.